This TCR beta chain was obtained from a study of T cell responses to AZD1222 COVID-19 vaccine. The study, taken as a whole, reports: Clonal diversity was possibly underestimated; the donors were predominantly white British and more often female.

Measured with immunoSEQ multiplex PCR; TCRdb has only the in-frame clones, and not every one. In the table there are about 50,000 clones, approximately 85% of which are singletons. As for this clone: Its specificity is not known.

Germline lookup yields CDR1 SGHNT and CDR2 YYREEE (reference sequence). This CDR3 has 14 residues. Trimming shortened V by 2 bases and J by 2 bases, and 10 bases separated the two germline ends. The starting material was peripheral blood, obtained on day 0 of AZD1222 vaccination. This clonotype was obtained from an adult in good health. J is TRBJ1-2 and V is TRBV5-4, with a possible D match to TRBD1 (6 bases). CDR3 in amino acids: CASSFGQNNYGYTF. The CDR3 DNA reads TGTGCCAGCAGCTTCGGACAGAACAACTATGGCTACACCTTC.